The clone carrying this T cell receptor (beta chain) was seen repeatedly, ten times or more. Its antigen is as yet unknown. Germline assignment: CDR1 PRHDT and CDR2 FYEKMQ (reference sequence). This CDR3 comprises 14 residues. V dropped 1 base and J dropped 2 bases, with 8 bases sitting between them. The sample is drawn from a study of Graves' ophthalmopathy and Graves' hyperthyroidism. Hyperthyroidism qualified as stable when ophthalmopathy did not develop within 18 months of follow-up. Using RNA transcripts, the TCR beta CDR3 regions were amplified. In the first round, RT-PCR was carried out with HTBI primers, and a multiplex PCR formed the second round. TCRdb processed the multiplex PCR reads anew with MiXCR; each CDR3 protein has one entry. Found here are roughly 400,000 distinct CDR3 sequences, 15% of them singletons; the top ten hold around 6.6%. General study results and limits: Ophthalmopathy progression cases were predicted by the model with roughly 70% sensitivity and less than 85% specificity. From stable hyperthyroidism, ophthalmopathy was separated by a 13-signature model with just over 85% sensitivity and over 70% specificity.

This clonotype was obtained from a woman under 30 with stable Graves' hyperthyroidism. The chain is built from TRBV13 and TRBJ1-1; D not resolved. The sample taken for sequencing was peripheral blood. The CDR3, as DNA: TGTGCCAGCAGCTTAGTAACCTACAACACTGAAGCTTTCTTT. Amino acids: CASSLVTYNTEAFF.